This T cell receptor beta chain was obtained from a study of glioma-infiltrating T cells. In this sample, this clonotype turned up many times. Germline CDR1 and CDR2: SGHTA and FQGNSA. V lost 3 bases and J 15 bases, leaving 18 bases between the germline ends. CDR3 length: 13 residues. The iRepertoire nested amplicon-rescue multiplex PCR amplified TCR alpha and beta CDR3s from RNA. One-step reverse transcription and amplification started from roughly 100-400 ng of tissue mRNA or PBMC total RNA. From the multiplex PCR reads, TCRdb called clonotypes with MiXCR, one entry per CDR3 protein. The table shows 100,000 to 150,000 distinct CDR3 sequences, with 24% occurring only once.

The sample taken for sequencing was glioma tissue, nonneoplastic brain tissue, or PBMCs (not recorded which). The clonotype comes from a human donor with low-grade glioma or glioblastoma, undergoing nonglioma brain surgery, or in good health (not recorded which). V is TRBV7-2 and J is TRBJ2-1; D may be TRBD1 (6 bases). CDR3 loop: CASSLEPGTSPFF. CDR3 bases: TGTGCCAGCAGCTTGGAACCCGGGACATCGCCGTTCTTC.